The source of this TCR beta chain is a study of cytomegalovirus exposure and HLA in healthy donors. With 60 Vbeta and 13 Jbeta primers, the PCR was carried out. TCRdb keeps only in-frame clones here, not all; method: immunoSEQ multiplex PCR. Among approximately 190,000 clones listed, more than 75% were seen once. With V trimmed by 1 base and J by 5 bases, 8 bases remained unmatched. Per germline, CDR1 LGHNA and CDR2 YNFKEQ. The CDR3 covers 17 residues. The clonotype originates from a woman between 50 and 59 years old in good health and CMV-seropositive. This sequence joins TRBV4-2 and TRBJ2-1; 10 positions match TRBD2. Material for sequencing was PBMCs. The chain's CDR3 is CASSQGFSGGAHNEQFF. The DNA for the CDR3 is TGTGCCAGCAGCCAAGGCTTCAGCGGGGGGGCCCACAATGAGCAGTTCTTC.